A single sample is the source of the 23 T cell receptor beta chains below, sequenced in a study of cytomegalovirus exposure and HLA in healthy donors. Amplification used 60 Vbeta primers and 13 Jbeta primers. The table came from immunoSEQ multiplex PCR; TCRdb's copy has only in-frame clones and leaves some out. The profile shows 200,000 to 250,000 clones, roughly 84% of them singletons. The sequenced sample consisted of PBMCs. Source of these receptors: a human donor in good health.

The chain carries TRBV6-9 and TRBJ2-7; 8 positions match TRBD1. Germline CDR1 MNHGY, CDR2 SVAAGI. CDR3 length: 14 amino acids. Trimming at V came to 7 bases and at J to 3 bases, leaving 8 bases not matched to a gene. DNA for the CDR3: TGTGCCAGCACCGATTGGACAGGGAGCTACGAGCAGTACTTC. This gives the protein CASTDWTGSYEQYF.

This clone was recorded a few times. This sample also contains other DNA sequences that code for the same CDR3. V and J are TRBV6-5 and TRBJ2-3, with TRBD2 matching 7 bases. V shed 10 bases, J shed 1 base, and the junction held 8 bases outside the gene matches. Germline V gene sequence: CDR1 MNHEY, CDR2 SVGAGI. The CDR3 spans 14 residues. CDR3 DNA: TGTGCCACTACTAGCGCCTTGGGCACAGATACGCAGTATTTT. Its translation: CATTSALGTDTQYF.

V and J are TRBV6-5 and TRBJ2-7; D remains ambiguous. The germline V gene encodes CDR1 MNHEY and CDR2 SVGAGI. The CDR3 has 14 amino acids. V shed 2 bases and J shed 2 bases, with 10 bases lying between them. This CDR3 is CASSYQVGTYEQYF. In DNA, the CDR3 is TGTGCCAGCAGTTACCAGGTCGGAACCTACGAGCAGTACTTC.

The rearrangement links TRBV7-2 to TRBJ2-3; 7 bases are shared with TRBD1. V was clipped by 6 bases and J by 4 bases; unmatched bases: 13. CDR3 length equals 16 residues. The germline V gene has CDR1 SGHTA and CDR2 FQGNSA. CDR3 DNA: TGTGCCAGCAGTGGAGCCGGGACAGCTATCCCAGATACGCAGTATTTT. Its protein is CASSGAGTAIPDTQYF.

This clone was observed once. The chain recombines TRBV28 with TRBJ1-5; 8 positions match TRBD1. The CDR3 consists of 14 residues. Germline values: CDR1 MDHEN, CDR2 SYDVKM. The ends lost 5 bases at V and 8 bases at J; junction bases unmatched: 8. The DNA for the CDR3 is TGTGCCAGCAGTCTCGGACAGGGTACCGAGCCCCAGCATTTT. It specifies CASSLGQGTEPQHF.

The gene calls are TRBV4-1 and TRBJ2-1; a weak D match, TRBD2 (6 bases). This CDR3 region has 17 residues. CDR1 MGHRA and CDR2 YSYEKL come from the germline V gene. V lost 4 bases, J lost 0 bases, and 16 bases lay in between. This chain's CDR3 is CASSPQIAESSYNEQFF. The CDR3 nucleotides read TGCGCCAGCAGCCCCCAGATAGCGGAAAGCTCCTACAATGAGCAGTTCTTC.

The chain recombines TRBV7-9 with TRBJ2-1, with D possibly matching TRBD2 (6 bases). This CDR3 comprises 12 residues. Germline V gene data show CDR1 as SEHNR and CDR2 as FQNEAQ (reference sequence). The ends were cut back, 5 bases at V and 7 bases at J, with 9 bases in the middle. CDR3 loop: CASSLGLNEQFF. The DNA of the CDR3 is TGTGCCAGCAGCCTGGGACTTAATGAGCAGTTCTTC.

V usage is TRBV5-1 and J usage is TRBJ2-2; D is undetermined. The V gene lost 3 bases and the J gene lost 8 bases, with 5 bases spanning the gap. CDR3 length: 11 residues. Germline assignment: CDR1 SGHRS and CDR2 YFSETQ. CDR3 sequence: CASSSGGELFF. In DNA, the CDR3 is TGCGCCAGCAGCTCGGGTGGGGAGCTGTTTTTT.

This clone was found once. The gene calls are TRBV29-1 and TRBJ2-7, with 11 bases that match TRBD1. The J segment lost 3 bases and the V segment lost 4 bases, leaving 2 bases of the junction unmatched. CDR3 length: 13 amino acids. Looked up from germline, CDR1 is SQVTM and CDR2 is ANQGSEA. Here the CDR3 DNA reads TGCAGCGTTGTAGGGACAGGGGGCTACGAGCAGTACTTC. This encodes CSVVGTGGYEQYF.

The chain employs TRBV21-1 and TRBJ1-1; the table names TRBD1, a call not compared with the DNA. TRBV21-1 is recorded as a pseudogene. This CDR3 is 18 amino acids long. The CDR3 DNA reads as TGTGCCAGCAGCAATCCTCCTCCGGACACCCTGGCTGATAGTGAAGCTTTCTTT. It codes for CASSNPPPDTLADSEAFF.

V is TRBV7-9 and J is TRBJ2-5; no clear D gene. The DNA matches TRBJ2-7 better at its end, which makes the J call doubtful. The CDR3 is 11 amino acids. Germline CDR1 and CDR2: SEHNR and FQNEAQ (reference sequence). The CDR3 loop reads CASSLMNEQYF. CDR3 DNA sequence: TGTGCCAGCAGCTTGATGAACGAGCAGTACTTC.

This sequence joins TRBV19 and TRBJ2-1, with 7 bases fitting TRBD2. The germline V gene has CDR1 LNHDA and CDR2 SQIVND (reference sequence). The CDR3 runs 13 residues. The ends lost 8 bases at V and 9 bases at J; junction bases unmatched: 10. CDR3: CASENPAGAEQFF. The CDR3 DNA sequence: TGTGCCAGTGAAAACCCGGCGGGAGCTGAGCAGTTCTTC.

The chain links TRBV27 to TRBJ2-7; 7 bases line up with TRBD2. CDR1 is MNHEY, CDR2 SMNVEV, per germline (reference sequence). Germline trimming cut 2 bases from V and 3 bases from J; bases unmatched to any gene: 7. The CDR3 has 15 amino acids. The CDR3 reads CASSLEAGVGYEQYF. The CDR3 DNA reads TGTGCCAGCAGTTTAGAGGCGGGAGTTGGCTACGAGCAGTACTTC.

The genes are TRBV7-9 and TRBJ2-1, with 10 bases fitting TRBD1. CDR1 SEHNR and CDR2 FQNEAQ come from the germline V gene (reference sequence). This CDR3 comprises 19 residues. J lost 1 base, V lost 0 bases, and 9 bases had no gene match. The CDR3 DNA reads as TGTGCCAGCAGCTTAGCCCCGGGACAGGGGCGTCGTTCCTACAATGAGCAGTTCTTC. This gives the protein CASSLAPGQGRRSYNEQFF.

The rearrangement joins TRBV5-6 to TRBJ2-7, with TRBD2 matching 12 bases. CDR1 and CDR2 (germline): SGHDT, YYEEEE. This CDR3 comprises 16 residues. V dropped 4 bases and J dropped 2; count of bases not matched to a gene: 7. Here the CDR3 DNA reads TGTGCCAGCAGCCTACCCGGACTAGCGGGGACCTACGAGCAGTACTTC. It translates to CASSLPGLAGTYEQYF.

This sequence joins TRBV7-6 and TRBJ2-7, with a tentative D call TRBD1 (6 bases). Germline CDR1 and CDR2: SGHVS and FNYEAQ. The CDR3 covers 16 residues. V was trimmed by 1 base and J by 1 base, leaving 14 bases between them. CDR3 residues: CASSLGTRGRSYEQYF. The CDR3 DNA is TGTGCCAGCAGCTTAGGGACCAGGGGACGTTCCTACGAGCAGTACTTC.

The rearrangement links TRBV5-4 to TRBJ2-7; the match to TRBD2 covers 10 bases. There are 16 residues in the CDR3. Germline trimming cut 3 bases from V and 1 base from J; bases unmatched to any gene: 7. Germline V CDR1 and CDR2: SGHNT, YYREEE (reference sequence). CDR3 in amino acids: CASSSGLAPTSYEQYF. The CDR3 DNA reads TGTGCCAGCAGCTCGGGACTAGCGCCGACATCCTACGAGCAGTACTTC.

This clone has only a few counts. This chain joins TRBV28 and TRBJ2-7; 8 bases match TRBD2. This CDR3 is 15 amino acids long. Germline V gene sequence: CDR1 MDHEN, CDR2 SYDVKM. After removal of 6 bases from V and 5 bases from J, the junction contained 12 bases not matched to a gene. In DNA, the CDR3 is TGTGCCAGCAGAACTTATCCGGGGGGGGTCCACGAGCAGTACTTC. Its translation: CASRTYPGGVHEQYF.

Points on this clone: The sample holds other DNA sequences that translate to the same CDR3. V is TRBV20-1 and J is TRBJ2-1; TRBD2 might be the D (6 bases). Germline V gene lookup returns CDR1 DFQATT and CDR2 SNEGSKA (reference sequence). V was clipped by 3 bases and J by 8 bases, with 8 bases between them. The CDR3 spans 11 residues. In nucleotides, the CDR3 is TGCAGTGCTAGGCCGGGGGATGAGCAGTTCTTC. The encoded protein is CSARPGDEQFF.

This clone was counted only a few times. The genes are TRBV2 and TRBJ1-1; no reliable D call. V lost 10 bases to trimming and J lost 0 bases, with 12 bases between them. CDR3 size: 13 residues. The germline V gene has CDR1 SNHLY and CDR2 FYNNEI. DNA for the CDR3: TGTGCCACAACGGCGGGGTTGAACACTGAAGCTTTCTTT. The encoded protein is CATTAGLNTEAFF.

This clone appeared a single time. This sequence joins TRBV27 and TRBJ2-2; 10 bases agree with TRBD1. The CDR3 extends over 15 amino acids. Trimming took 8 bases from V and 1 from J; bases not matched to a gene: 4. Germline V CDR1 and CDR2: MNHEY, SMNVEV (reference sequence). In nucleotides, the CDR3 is TGTGCCAGCCAGGGACAGGGGATGAACACCGGGGAGCTGTTTTTT. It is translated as CASQGQGMNTGELFF.

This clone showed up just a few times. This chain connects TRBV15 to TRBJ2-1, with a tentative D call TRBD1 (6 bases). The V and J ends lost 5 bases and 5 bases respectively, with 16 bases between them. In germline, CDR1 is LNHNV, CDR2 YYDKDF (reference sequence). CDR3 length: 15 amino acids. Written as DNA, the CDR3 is TGTGCCACCAGCGCTGGGGACGGGGACAACAATGAGCAGTTCTTC. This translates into CATSAGDGDNNEQFF.

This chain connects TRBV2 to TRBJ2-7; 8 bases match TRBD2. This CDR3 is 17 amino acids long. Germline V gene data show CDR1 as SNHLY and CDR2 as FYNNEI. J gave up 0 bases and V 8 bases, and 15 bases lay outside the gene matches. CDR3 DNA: TGTGCCAGCGCTCGCGGGAGCGGGAGCGCCCCCTCCTACGAGCAGTACTTC. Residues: CASARGSGSAPSYEQYF.